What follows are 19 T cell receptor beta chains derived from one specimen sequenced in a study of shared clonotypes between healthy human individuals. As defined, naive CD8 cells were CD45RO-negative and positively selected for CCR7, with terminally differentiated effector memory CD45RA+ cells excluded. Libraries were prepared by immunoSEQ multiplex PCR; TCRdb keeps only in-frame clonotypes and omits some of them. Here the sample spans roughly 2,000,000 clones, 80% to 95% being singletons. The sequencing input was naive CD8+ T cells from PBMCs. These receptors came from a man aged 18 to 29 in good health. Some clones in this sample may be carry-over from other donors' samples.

In DNA, the CDR3 is TGTGCCAGCTCACCACCGATCAAGCAAGAGACCCAGTACTTC. Translating gives CASSPPIKQETQYF. The chain employs TRBV18 and TRBJ2-5, with D unresolved. This CDR3 is built from 14 residues. In germline, CDR1 is KGHSH, CDR2 LQKENI. The V end lost 0 bases, the J end lost 2 bases, and 7 bases lay between the germline ends. The full variable domain, its missing parts supplied by reference TRBV18 and TRBJ2-5, is NAGVMQNPRHLVRRRGQEARLRCSPMKGHSHVYWYRQLPEEGLKFMVYLQKENIIDESGMPKERFSAEFPKEGPSILRIQQVVRGDSAAYFCASSPPIKQETQYFGPGTRLLVL.

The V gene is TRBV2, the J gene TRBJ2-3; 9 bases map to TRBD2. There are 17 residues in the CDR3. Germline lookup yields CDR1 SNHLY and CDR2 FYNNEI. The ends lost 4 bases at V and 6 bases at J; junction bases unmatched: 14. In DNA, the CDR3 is TGTGCCAGCAGTGGACAGCTAGCGGGACCGCAGACGGATACGCAGTATTTT. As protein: CASSGQLAGPQTDTQYF.

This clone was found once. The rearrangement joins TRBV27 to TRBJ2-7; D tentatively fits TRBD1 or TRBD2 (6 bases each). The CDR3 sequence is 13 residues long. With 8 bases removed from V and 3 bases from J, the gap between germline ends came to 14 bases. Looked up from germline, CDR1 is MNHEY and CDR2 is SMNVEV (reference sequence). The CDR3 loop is CASGPGAIYEQYF. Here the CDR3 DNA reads TGTGCCAGCGGCCCGGGGGCTATCTACGAGCAGTACTTC.

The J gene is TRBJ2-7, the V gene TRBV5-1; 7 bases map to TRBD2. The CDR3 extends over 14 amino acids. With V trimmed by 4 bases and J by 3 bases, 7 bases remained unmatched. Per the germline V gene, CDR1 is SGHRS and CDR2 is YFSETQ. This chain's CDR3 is CASSGAGEGYEQYF. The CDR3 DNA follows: TGCGCCAGCAGCGGGGCGGGAGAGGGCTACGAGCAGTACTTC.

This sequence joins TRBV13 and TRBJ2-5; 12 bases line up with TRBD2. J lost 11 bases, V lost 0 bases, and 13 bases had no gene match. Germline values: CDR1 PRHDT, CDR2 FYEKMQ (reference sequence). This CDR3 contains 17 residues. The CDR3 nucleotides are TGTGCCAGCAGCTTAGGCTTCCTAGCGGGAGGGAATCGTTCGCAGTACTTC. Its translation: CASSLGFLAGGNRSQYF.

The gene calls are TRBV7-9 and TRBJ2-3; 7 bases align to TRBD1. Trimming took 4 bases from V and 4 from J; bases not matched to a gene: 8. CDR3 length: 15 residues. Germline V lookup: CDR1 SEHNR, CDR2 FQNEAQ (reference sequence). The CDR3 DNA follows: TGTGCCAGCAGCTCTCGACAGGGAACGCCAGATACGCAGTATTTT. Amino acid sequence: CASSSRQGTPDTQYF.

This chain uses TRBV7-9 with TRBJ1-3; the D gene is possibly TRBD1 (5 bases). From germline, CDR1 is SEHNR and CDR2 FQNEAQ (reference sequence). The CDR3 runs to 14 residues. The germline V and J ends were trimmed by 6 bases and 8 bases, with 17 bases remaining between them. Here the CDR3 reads CASRKGPRGDTIYF. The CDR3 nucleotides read TGTGCCAGCAGAAAGGGACCTCGAGGGGACACCATATATTTT.

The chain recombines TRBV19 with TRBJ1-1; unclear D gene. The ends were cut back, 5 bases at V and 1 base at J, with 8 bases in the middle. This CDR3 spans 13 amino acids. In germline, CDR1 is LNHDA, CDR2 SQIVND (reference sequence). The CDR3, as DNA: TGTGCCAGTAGTCATGTGGGGAACACTGAAGCTTTCTTT. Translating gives CASSHVGNTEAFF.

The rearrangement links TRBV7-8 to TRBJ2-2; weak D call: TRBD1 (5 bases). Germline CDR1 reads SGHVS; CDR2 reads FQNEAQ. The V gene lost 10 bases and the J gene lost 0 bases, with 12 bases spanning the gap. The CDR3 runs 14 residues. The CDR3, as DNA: TGTGCCACCGACAGTGGTTCGAACACCGGGGAGCTGTTTTTT. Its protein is CATDSGSNTGELFF.

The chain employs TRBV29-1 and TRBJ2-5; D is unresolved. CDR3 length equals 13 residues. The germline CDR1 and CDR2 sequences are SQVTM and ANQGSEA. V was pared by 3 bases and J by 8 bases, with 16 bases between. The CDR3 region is CSVDVDYWRTQYF. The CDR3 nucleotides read TGCAGCGTTGACGTGGATTATTGGAGAACCCAGTACTTC.

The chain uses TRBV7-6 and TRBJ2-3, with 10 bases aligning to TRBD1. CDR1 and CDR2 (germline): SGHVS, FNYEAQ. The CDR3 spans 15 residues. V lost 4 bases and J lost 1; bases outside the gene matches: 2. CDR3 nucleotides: TGTGCCAGCAGCTGGACAGGGGGAGGCACAGATACGCAGTATTTT. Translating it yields CASSWTGGGTDTQYF.

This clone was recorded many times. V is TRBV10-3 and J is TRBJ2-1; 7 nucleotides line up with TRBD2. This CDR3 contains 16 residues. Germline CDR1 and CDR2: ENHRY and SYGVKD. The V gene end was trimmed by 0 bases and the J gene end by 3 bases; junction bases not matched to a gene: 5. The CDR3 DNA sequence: TGTGCCATCAGTGAGTCTATGGCGGGGGACTACAATGAGCAGTTCTTC. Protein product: CAISESMAGDYNEQFF.

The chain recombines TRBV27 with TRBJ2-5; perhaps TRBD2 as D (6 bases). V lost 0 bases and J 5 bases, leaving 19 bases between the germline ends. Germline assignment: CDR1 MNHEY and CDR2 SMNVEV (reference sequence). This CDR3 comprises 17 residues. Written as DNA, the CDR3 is TGTGCCAGCAGTTTATCGGGGACTCCCCTTCTGCGGGAGACCCAGTACTTC. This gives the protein CASSLSGTPLLRETQYF.

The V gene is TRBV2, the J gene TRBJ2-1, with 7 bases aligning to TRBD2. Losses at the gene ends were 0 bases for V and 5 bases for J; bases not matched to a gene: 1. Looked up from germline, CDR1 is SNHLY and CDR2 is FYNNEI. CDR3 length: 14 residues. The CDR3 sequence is CASSEAAGDNEQFF. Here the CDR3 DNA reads TGTGCCAGCAGTGAAGCGGCGGGGGACAATGAGCAGTTCTTC.

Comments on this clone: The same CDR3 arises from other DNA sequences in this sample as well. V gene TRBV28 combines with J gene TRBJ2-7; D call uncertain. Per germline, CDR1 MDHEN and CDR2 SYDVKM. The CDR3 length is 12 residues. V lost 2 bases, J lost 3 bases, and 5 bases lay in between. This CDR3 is CASSLVSYEQYF. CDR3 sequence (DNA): TGTGCCAGCAGTTTAGTAAGCTACGAGCAGTACTTC.

The CDR3 sequence: CASSFGGDTQYF. The CDR3 DNA sequence: TGTGCCAGCAGCTTCGGCGGAGATACGCAGTATTTT. The chain has TRBV5-4 and TRBJ2-3, with D unclear. The V gene's germline CDR1 is SGHNT and CDR2 YYREEE (reference sequence). CDR3 length: 12 residues. Trimming removed 2 bases at V and 5 bases at J, with 6 bases between.

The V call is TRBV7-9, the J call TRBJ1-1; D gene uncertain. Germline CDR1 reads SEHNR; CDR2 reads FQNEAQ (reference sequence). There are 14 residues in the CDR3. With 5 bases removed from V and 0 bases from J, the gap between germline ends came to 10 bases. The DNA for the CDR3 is TGTGCCAGCAGCCCAGCCACGGTGAACACTGAAGCTTTCTTT. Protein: CASSPATVNTEAFF.

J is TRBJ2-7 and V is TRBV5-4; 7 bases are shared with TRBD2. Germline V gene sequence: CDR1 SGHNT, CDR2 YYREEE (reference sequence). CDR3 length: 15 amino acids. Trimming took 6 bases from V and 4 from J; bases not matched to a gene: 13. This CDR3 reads CASTVVSGIKYEQYF. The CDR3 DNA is TGTGCCAGCACCGTGGTGAGCGGGATTAAATACGAGCAGTACTTC. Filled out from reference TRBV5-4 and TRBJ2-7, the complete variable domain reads ETGVTQSPTHLIKTRGQQVTLRCSSQSGHNTVSWYQQALGQGPQFIFQYYREEENGRGNFPPRFSGLQFPNYSSELNVNALELDDSALYLCASTVVSGIKYEQYFGPGTRLTVT.

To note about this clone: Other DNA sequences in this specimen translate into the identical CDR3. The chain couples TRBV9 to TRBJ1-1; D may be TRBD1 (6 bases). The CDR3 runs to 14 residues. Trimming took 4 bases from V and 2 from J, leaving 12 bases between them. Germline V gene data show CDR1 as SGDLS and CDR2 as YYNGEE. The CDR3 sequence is CASSPTGGNTEAFF. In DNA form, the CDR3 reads TGTGCCAGCAGCCCGACAGGTGGAAACACTGAAGCTTTCTTT.